This T cell receptor (beta chain) was captured by sequencing in a study of ipilimumab plus nivolumab after autologous stem cell transplantation (dated by TCRdb to about 2021). About the full investigation: A median of about 5 ipilimumab doses and 8 nivolumab doses was received by trial patients. Patients in the trial were undergoing autologous transplant and had high-risk diffuse large B cell lymphoma, mature T cell lymphoma, or multiple myeloma. Included in the myeloma cohort were high-risk transplant-naive patients as well as patients relapsing within 3 years of a first autologous transplant. The intent-to-treat population of the trial consisted of roughly 38 patients. Overall study results and their limits: The authors stated that profiles of the T cell receptor repertoire, regulatory T cell phenotype and gut microbiota provided a biologic rationale for studying this approach further. The authors concluded that, as post-transplant consolidation, combined checkpoint inhibition appeared tolerable.

Preparation of the library involved the immunoSEQ multiplex PCR assay. Here the immuneACCESS table is served through TCRdb, limited to in-frame sequences with V and J called. Missing clones are a known gap in these copies; in checked studies unresolved V genes cover under half, and the rest lacks a known reason. The sample table shows roughly 9,800 clones, and 60% to 75% are seen once. The ten largest account for 19% of the sample. The germline V gene sets CDR1 to MNHEY and CDR2 to SVGAGI. V is trimmed back by 4 bases and J by 4 bases, and the junction contains 12 bases that no gene match accounts for. From its cysteine to its phenylalanine, the CDR3 spans 16 amino acids. Of the read, only the CDR3 DNA is kept; its 48 bases are in frame from base 1. Checkpoint therapy began 14 to 28 days after autologous transplant, with ipilimumab given at 1 mg/kg intravenously on day 1 of selected weeks. Nivolumab was administered at 3 mg/kg intravenously on day 1 of weeks 1, 4, 7, 10, and every two weeks through week 26. The study was a Phase Ib clinical trial testing combined checkpoint inhibition with ipilimumab and nivolumab as consolidation after autologous stem cell transplantation.

In its sample, this clone was seen a few times. Its specific antigen is unknown. Base qualities are not recorded, but no much larger clone differs from it by a single base. The sequencing here drew on PBMCs, taken in a trial of ipilimumab plus nivolumab as post-transplant consolidation. The chain is encoded by TRBV6-5 joined to TRBJ2-7, with 8 bases aligning to TRBD2. The clonotype was recovered from a female donor with multiple myeloma. The sequenced DNA: TGTGCCAGCAGTTCTAACCCACCGGGACTAGGATACGAGCAGTACTTC. Translated, this is CASSSNPPGLGYEQYF.